The 25 T cell receptor beta chains given below trace back to one sample, sequenced in a study of T cells in Graves' hyperthyroidism and ophthalmopathy. There were TCR beta CDR3 regions amplified from RNA transcripts. The TCR CDR3 was amplified in a first-round RT-PCR using the HTBI primer set. TCRdb reanalysed the multiplex PCR reads using MiXCR and keeps one entry per CDR3 protein. The sample has around 500,000 distinct CDR3 sequences; around 15% are singletons. Sequencing was performed on blood. Receptor source: a woman aged 40 to 50 with Graves' hyperthyroidism.

This clonotype was detected ten times or more. The chain employs TRBV20-1 and TRBJ1-5, with TRBD1 as a possible D gene (5 bases). Germline V lookup: CDR1 DFQATT, CDR2 SNEGSKA (reference sequence). The CDR3 is 16 residues long. The germline V and J ends were trimmed by 0 bases and 3 bases, with 15 bases remaining between them. CDR3 nucleotides: TGCAGTGCTAGAGAGACAGCCAGCCCTTACAATCAGCCCCAGCATTTT. Amino acid sequence: CSARETASPYNQPQHF.

This clonotype was recorded many times. The chain recombines TRBV2 with TRBJ2-3; the D gene could be TRBD1 or TRBD2 (7 bases each). Trimming left V 4 bases short and J 5 bases short, with 16 bases between. Per germline, CDR1 SNHLY and CDR2 FYNNEI. This CDR3 is built from 15 residues. As DNA, the CDR3 is TGTGCCAGCAGTGCGGGGGGACAGAAAGGAGATACGCAGTATTTT. This gives the protein CASSAGGQKGDTQYF.

This clonotype has at least ten counts. The chain joins TRBV7-8 to TRBJ2-7; TRBD2 matches 7 bases. Looked up from germline, CDR1 is SGHVS and CDR2 is FQNEAQ. The CDR3 spans 13 residues. Trimming removed 7 bases from V and 4 bases from J; junction bases left unmatched: 7. CDR3 protein: CASTSSGKYEQYF. CDR3 sequence (DNA): TGTGCCAGCACCTCTAGCGGAAAGTACGAGCAGTACTTC.

The sample holds many counts of this clonotype. The chain links TRBV20-1 to TRBJ1-1, with a weak D call TRBD1 (5 bases). The CDR3 extends over 14 amino acids. V was trimmed by 0 bases and J by 5 bases, leaving 13 bases between them. In germline, CDR1 is DFQATT, CDR2 SNEGSKA (reference sequence). The CDR3 sequence: CSARDMGLGTEAFF. The CDR3 DNA reads as TGCAGTGCTAGAGATATGGGGCTGGGGACTGAAGCTTTCTTT.

This clonotype has a count of ten or more. The rearrangement uses TRBV6-2 or TRBV6-3 and TRBJ1-1; weak D call: TRBD1 (5 bases). In germline, CDR1 is MNHEY, CDR2 SVGEGT. The CDR3 totals 15 residues. V gave up 5 bases and J gave up 11 bases, with 24 bases separating them. CDR3 residues: CASSIDKQVLNSAFF. DNA of the CDR3: TGTGCCAGCAGTATAGACAAACAGGTCTTGAATTCGGCTTTCTTT.

This clonotype was counted ten times or more. Sequence at one end of the junction differs from germline and may be a read error. The V and J genes are TRBV11-1 and TRBJ2-1, with TRBD1 identical over 7 bases. The CDR3 extends over 15 amino acids. Per the germline V gene, CDR1 is SGHAT and CDR2 is FQDESV (reference sequence). The DNA for the CDR3 is TGTGCCAACAGCTTGAGACAGGGACCATACAATGAGCAGTTCTTC. The encoded protein is CANSLRQGPYNEQFF.

The table lists this clonotype with many counts. The gene calls are TRBV5-1 and TRBJ2-5; D possibly corresponds to TRBD2 (6 bases). With 3 bases removed from V and 1 base from J, the gap between germline ends came to 10 bases. Germline loops: CDR1 SGHRS, CDR2 YFSETQ. The CDR3 extends over 14 amino acids. CDR3 amino acids: CASSSGTGQETQYF. The CDR3 DNA sequence: TGCGCCAGCAGCTCCGGGACTGGCCAAGAGACCCAGTACTTC.

The chain links TRBV10-2 to TRBJ2-5, with 10 bases that match TRBD2. There are 14 residues in the CDR3. CDR1 is WSHSY and CDR2 is SAAADI in the germline V gene. J gave up 7 bases and V 7 bases, and 9 bases lay outside the gene matches. CDR3 sequence: CASTPSGRAGTQYF. The CDR3 nucleotides read TGCGCCAGCACCCCAAGCGGGAGGGCCGGGACCCAGTACTTC.

This clonotype has a handful of counts. The chain joins TRBV27 to TRBJ1-1; 9 nucleotides line up with TRBD1. Germline V lookup: CDR1 MNHEY, CDR2 SMNVEV (reference sequence). V trimming: 2 bases; J trimming: 4 bases; junction bases outside the gene matches: 5. CDR3 size: 15 residues. The CDR3 DNA is TGTGCCAGCAGTTTAATAACAGGGGGCGTCACTGAAGCTTTCTTT. Amino acids: CASSLITGGVTEAFF.

This clonotype was observed many times. The gene calls are TRBV6-6 and TRBJ2-1; TRBD2 matches 7 bases. Per the germline V gene, CDR1 is MNHNY and CDR2 is SVGAGI (reference sequence). This CDR3 region has 13 residues. V shed 2 bases, J shed 7 bases, and the junction held 2 bases outside the gene matches. This CDR3 reads CASSYTSVNEQFF. The CDR3, as DNA: TGTGCCAGCAGTTACACTAGCGTGAATGAGCAGTTCTTC.

Many counts were recorded for this clonotype. J is TRBJ2-7 and V is TRBV28; D is ambiguous. The CDR3 extends over 15 amino acids. Trimming took off 6 bases at V and 5 bases at J, with 20 bases between the two ends. Per the germline V gene, CDR1 is MDHEN and CDR2 is SYDVKM. CDR3 loop: CASRAPPPNIHEQYF. The DNA for the CDR3 is TGTGCCAGCAGAGCTCCGCCACCAAACATCCACGAGCAGTACTTC. Variable domain in full (rest from reference TRBV28 and TRBJ2-7): DVKVTQSSRYLVKRTGEKVFLECVQDMDHENMFWYRQDPGLGLRLIYFSYDVKMKEKGDIPEGYSVSREKKERFSLILESASTNQTSMYLCASRAPPPNIHEQYFGPGTRLTVT.

As for this clonotype: A much larger clone is a single base away; this may be a read error. This sequence joins TRBV18 and TRBJ2-3; D assignment may be TRBD1 or TRBD2 (5 bases each). This CDR3 has 12 amino acids. V was cut by 6 bases and J by 9 bases, with 13 bases left in between. Germline V gives CDR1 KGHSH, CDR2 LQKENI. CDR3 protein: CASSGDGETQYF. Here the CDR3 DNA reads TGTGCCAGCTCGGGGGACGGGGAGACGCAGTATTTT.

This clonotype was observed a handful of times. The chain carries TRBV19 and TRBJ2-7; D remains ambiguous. The CDR3 is made up of 13 amino acids. Trimming took off 3 bases at V and 2 bases at J, with 8 bases between the two ends. CDR1 LNHDA and CDR2 SQIVND come from the germline V gene (reference sequence). The CDR3 is CASSIGLTYEQYF. CDR3 bases: TGTGCCAGTAGTATTGGGCTGACCTACGAGCAGTACTTC.

The chain has TRBV5-1 and TRBJ2-3; D is perhaps TRBD2 (5 bases). This CDR3 is built from 15 residues. V gave up 1 base and J gave up 6 bases, with 15 bases separating them. Germline V CDR1 and CDR2: SGHRS, YFSETQ. The CDR3 reads CASSLYGRWEDTQYF. CDR3 nucleotide sequence: TGCGCCAGCAGCTTGTACGGCAGGTGGGAGGATACGCAGTATTTT.

This clonotype was seen a handful of times. This chain connects TRBV5-4 to TRBJ2-5; 7 bases fit TRBD2. There are 16 residues in the CDR3. The germline V gene encodes CDR1 SGHNT and CDR2 YYREEE (reference sequence). J lost 4 bases, V lost 4 bases, and 13 bases had no gene match. The CDR3 sequence: CASSLRTRGFGETQYF. In nucleotides, the CDR3 is TGTGCCAGCAGCCTTCGGACTAGGGGATTCGGAGAGACCCAGTACTTC.

This clonotype was observed many times. This sequence joins TRBV30 and TRBJ2-7; either TRBD1 or TRBD2 may supply D (5 bases each). This CDR3 contains 15 residues. Germline V gene data show CDR1 as GTSNPN and CDR2 as SVGIG (reference sequence). Trimming cost V 2 bases and J 5 bases, with 19 bases left between them. The CDR3 DNA follows: TGTGCCTGGAGTAGCTCCGGGACGGTCAGGAACGAGCAGTACTTC. It translates to CAWSSSGTVRNEQYF.

This clonotype came up a few times. V usage is TRBV10-3 and J usage is TRBJ1-1; 10 positions match TRBD1. Trimming at V came to 0 bases and at J to 4 bases, leaving 8 bases not matched to a gene. This CDR3 region has 17 residues. Germline values: CDR1 ENHRY, CDR2 SYGVKD. This chain's CDR3 is CAISESRTGGGGTEAFF. CDR3 nucleotides: TGTGCCATCAGTGAGTCTCGGACAGGGGGTGGGGGCACTGAAGCTTTCTTT.

This clonotype was observed many times. The gene calls are TRBV2 and TRBJ2-7, with 7 bases fitting TRBD1. The V segment lost 3 bases and the J segment 4 bases; nucleotides outside the gene matches: 15. This CDR3 region has 17 residues. Per the germline V gene, CDR1 is SNHLY and CDR2 is FYNNEI. CDR3: CASSESSFGTASYEQYF. CDR3 nucleotide sequence: TGTGCCAGCAGTGAGTCCTCCTTCGGGACAGCCTCGTACGAGCAGTACTTC.

The chain joins TRBV5-1 to TRBJ2-5; 9 bases map to TRBD2. V dropped 3 bases and J dropped 3; count of bases not matched to a gene: 6. Germline CDR1 SGHRS, CDR2 YFSETQ. There are 15 residues in the CDR3. DNA of the CDR3: TGCGCCAGCAGCTCCAGCGGGGGGCCAGAAGAGACCCAGTACTTC. Residues: CASSSSGGPEETQYF.

This clonotype was found many times. The genes are TRBV7-8 and TRBJ2-3; 13 bases are a match to TRBD2. Germline assignment: CDR1 SGHVS and CDR2 FQNEAQ. The CDR3 is made up of 18 amino acids. The junction had 10 bases not matched to a gene; V was cut back by 5 bases and J by 2 bases. CDR3 amino acids: CASSQGLAGPLHTDTQYF. CDR3 in DNA: TGTGCCAGCAGCCAGGGACTAGCGGGGCCTCTTCACACAGATACGCAGTATTTT.

In this sample, this clonotype turned up many times. The V gene is TRBV2, the J gene TRBJ2-3; 8 nucleotides match TRBD2. Trimming cost V 7 bases and J 5 bases; bases outside gene matches: 14. Germline lookup yields CDR1 SNHLY and CDR2 FYNNEI. The CDR3 consists of 16 residues. CDR3 residues: CASTNLAGQVGDTQYF. The DNA for the CDR3 is TGTGCCAGCACTAACCTAGCGGGTCAGGTTGGAGATACGCAGTATTTT.

In this sample, this clonotype turned up many times. This chain links TRBV11-2 with TRBJ1-1; 7 nucleotides align to TRBD1. The CDR3 is made up of 13 amino acids. V lost 3 bases and J lost 10; bases outside the gene matches: 8. The germline V gene has CDR1 SGHAT and CDR2 FQNNGV. As DNA, the CDR3 is TGTGCCAGCAGCTTCAACACCCGGGACAGAGCTTTCTTT. It codes for CASSFNTRDRAFF.

The CDR3 bases are TGTGCCAGCAGCTTACTAGGGCAGGGACAAGAGACCCAGTACTTC. Translating it yields CASSLLGQGQETQYF. The chain has TRBV7-3 and TRBJ2-5, with D possibly TRBD1 on 5 matching bases. V lost 2 bases to trimming and J lost 2 bases, with 12 bases between them. Germline CDR1 and CDR2: SGHTA and FQGTGA. This CDR3 has 15 amino acids. The complete variable domain, with remaining parts taken from reference TRBV7-3 and TRBJ2-5, reads GAGVSQTPSNKVTEKGKYVELRCDPISGHTALYWYRQSLGQGPEFLIYFQGTGAADDSGLPNDRFFAVRPEGSVSTLKIQRTERGDSAVYLCASSLLGQGQETQYFGPGTRLLVL.

This clonotype was observed many times. V is TRBV20-1 and J is TRBJ2-1; a possible D gene is TRBD1 (6 bases). The CDR3 covers 15 residues. The V gene's germline CDR1 is DFQATT and CDR2 SNEGSKA (reference sequence). Between the trimmed V and J ends, which lost 0 bases and 6 bases, there was a span of 15 bases. The CDR3 here is CSARDRWLGGNEQFF. CDR3 DNA: TGCAGTGCTAGAGATAGGTGGCTAGGGGGCAATGAGCAGTTCTTC.

This clonotype was detected ten times or more. A much larger clone lies a single base off, so this may be a read error. The chain links TRBV5-5 to TRBJ1-1; D unresolved. Looked up from germline, CDR1 is SGHKS and CDR2 is YYEKEE (reference sequence). The CDR3 extends over 12 amino acids. Trimming removed 4 bases at V and 3 bases at J, with 7 bases between. CDR3 amino acids: CASSPTDTEAFF. The CDR3 coding sequence is TGTGCCAGCAGCCCGACGGACACTGAAGCTTTCTTT.